What follows are 13 T cell receptor beta chains derived from one specimen sequenced in a study of shared clonotypes between healthy human individuals. TCRdb's table, derived via immunoSEQ multiplex PCR, lists solely in-frame clones and lacks some. The sample has roughly 1.5 million clones; approximately 98% are singletons. Source material: naive CD4+ T cells sorted from blood. Subset denoted: CD45RA+ positively selected. These receptor sequences come from a man in his thirties or forties in good health.

The gene calls are TRBV2 and TRBJ2-7, with a possible D match to TRBD2 (6 bases). CDR1 and CDR2 (germline): SNHLY, FYNNEI. V lost 6 bases, J lost 6 bases, and 15 bases lay in between. The CDR3 length is 13 residues. The CDR3 loop is CASSLGLTREQYF. The CDR3 nucleotides are TGTGCCAGCAGCCTCGGACTAACTCGCGAGCAGTACTTC. The full variable domain, its missing parts supplied by reference TRBV2 and TRBJ2-7, is EPEVTQTPSHQVTQMGQEVILRCVPISNHLYFYWYRQILGQKVEFLVSFYNNEISEKSEIFDDQFSVERPDGSNFTLKIRSTKLEDSAMYFCASSLGLTREQYFGPGTRLTVT.

This clone was observed a single time. V gene TRBV6-4 combines with J gene TRBJ1-2, with D tentatively TRBD1 (6 bases). The V end was cut by 3 bases, the J end by 2 bases, with 16 bases between. The CDR3 extends over 16 amino acids. Germline CDR1 reads MRHNA; CDR2 reads SNTAGT. CDR3 in DNA: TGTGCCAGCAGTGAGACTAGGACAGTCACCAACTATGGCTACACCTTC. It specifies CASSETRTVTNYGYTF.

The V call is TRBV4-3, the J call TRBJ2-1; D is unresolved. CDR3 length: 16 amino acids. V shed 4 bases and J shed 4 bases, with 17 bases lying between them. From germline, CDR1 is LGHNA and CDR2 YSLEER. In DNA, the CDR3 is TGCGCCAGCAGCCTAAGGGTGATAGCAGCTTACAATGAGCAGTTCTTC. It translates to CASSLRVIAAYNEQFF.

As to this clone: This sample also contains other DNA sequences that code for the same CDR3. The V and J genes are TRBV28 and TRBJ1-1, with unresolved D. CDR3 length: 14 amino acids. From germline, CDR1 is MDHEN and CDR2 SYDVKM. V dropped 6 bases and J dropped 0 bases, with 11 bases sitting between them. The CDR3 DNA is TGTGCCAGCAGCTTAAGTACTATGAACACTGAAGCTTTCTTT. Its protein product is CASSLSTMNTEAFF.

The rearrangement links TRBV5-8 to TRBJ2-6; D ambiguous. The CDR3 has 16 amino acids. The germline V and J ends were trimmed by 2 bases and 4 bases, with 13 bases remaining between them. The V gene's germline CDR1 is SGHTS and CDR2 YDEGEE. CDR3 bases: TGTGCCAGCAGCTTCCCAACCACATGGGGGGCCAACGTCCTGACTTTC. Amino acids: CASSFPTTWGANVLTF.

The chain has TRBV7-9 and TRBJ2-5, with TRBD2 matching 15 bases. The ends lost 2 bases at V and 2 bases at J; junction bases unmatched: 9. CDR3 size: 19 residues. The germline V gene encodes CDR1 SEHNR and CDR2 FQNEAQ (reference sequence). DNA for the CDR3: TGTGCCAGCAGCTTATATCCCGGACTAGCGGGAGGGATTCAAGAGACCCAGTACTTC. This sequence encodes CASSLYPGLAGGIQETQYF. The entire variable domain, with the rest obtained from reference TRBV7-9 and TRBJ2-5, is as follows: DTGVSQNPRHKITKRGQNVTFRCDPISEHNRLYWYRQTLGQGPEFLTYFQNEAQLEKSRLLSDRFSAERPKGSFSTLEIQRTEQGDSAMYLCASSLYPGLAGGIQETQYFGPGTRLLVL.

Turning to this clone: The same CDR3 arises from other DNA sequences in this sample as well. The chain combines TRBV5-1 with TRBJ2-1, with TRBD1 identical over 11 bases. The germline V gene encodes CDR1 SGHRS and CDR2 YFSETQ. V lost 4 bases to trimming and J lost 3 bases; unmatched junction nucleotides: 3. This CDR3 has 15 amino acids. CDR3 DNA: TGCGCCAGCAGCCCTGGGACAGGGGGCTACAATGAGCAGTTCTTC. It specifies CASSPGTGGYNEQFF.

About this clone itself: The sample carries other DNA sequences with the same CDR3. V is TRBV7-3 and J is TRBJ2-3; D is uncertain. V was cut by 2 bases and J by 1 base, with 4 bases left in between. CDR1 and CDR2 from the germline V gene are SGHTA and FQGTGA. This CDR3 contains 13 residues. CDR3 sequence: CASSLARTDTQYF. The CDR3 nucleotides are TGTGCCAGCAGCTTAGCCCGCACAGATACGCAGTATTTT.

The V call is TRBV11-2, the J call TRBJ2-3; tentatively, D is TRBD2 (7 bases). This CDR3 is 14 amino acids long. Per the germline V gene, CDR1 is SGHAT and CDR2 is FQNNGV. Deletions cut 5 bases from V and 7 bases from J, with 16 bases between. The CDR3 protein is CASSPSRGGNTQYF. DNA of the CDR3: TGTGCCAGCAGCCCCTCGAGGGGGGGCAATACGCAGTATTTT.

In this sample, this clone turned up once. This chain links TRBV7-6 with TRBJ2-3; possibly TRBD1 for D (5 bases). The CDR3 loop spans 14 amino acids. CDR1 is SGHVS and CDR2 is FNYEAQ in the germline V gene. V was shortened by 2 bases and J by 4 bases, with 10 bases between the two germline ends. As DNA, the CDR3 is TGTGCCAGCAGCTTACAGACAGCATCAGATACGCAGTATTTT. Amino acids: CASSLQTASDTQYF.

The V gene is TRBV19, the J gene TRBJ2-7; D is possibly TRBD2 (6 bases). There are 15 residues in the CDR3. V lost 3 bases and J 0 bases, leaving 12 bases between the germline ends. Germline V gives CDR1 LNHDA, CDR2 SQIVND (reference sequence). The CDR3 region is CASSIVEGNSYEQYF. In DNA, the CDR3 is TGTGCCAGTAGTATCGTGGAGGGAAACTCCTACGAGCAGTACTTC. Based on the CDR3 plus reference TRBV19 and TRBJ2-7, the full variable domain is DGGITQSPKYLFRKEGQNVTLSCEQNLNHDAMYWYRQDPGQGLRLIYYSQIVNDFQKGDIAEGYSVSREKKESFPLTVTSAQKNPTAFYLCASSIVEGNSYEQYFGPGTRLTVT.

This chain joins TRBV28 and TRBJ2-4; perhaps TRBD2 as D (6 bases). Germline loops: CDR1 MDHEN, CDR2 SYDVKM. V was cut by 5 bases and J by 1 base, with 12 bases left in between. The CDR3 is 15 residues long. CDR3 protein: CASSPGGSAKNIQYF. CDR3 DNA sequence: TGTGCCAGCAGTCCCGGGGGTTCTGCCAAAAACATTCAGTACTTC.

A word on this clone: Other DNA sequences in the same sample also yield this CDR3. The chain couples TRBV6-5 to TRBJ2-3, with 9 bases fitting TRBD2. The CDR3 contains 15 residues. Trimming cost V 6 bases and J 1 base; bases outside gene matches: 5. Germline CDR1 MNHEY, CDR2 SVGAGI. The DNA for the CDR3 is TGTGCCAGCAGCACCCCTAGCGGGGGCACAGATACGCAGTATTTT. This codes for CASSTPSGGTDTQYF.